In this sample, the clone carrying this TCR beta chain turned up many times. The data stem from a study of molecular identifiers for immune sequencing clone quantification. Via MiXCR, TCRdb re-called the PCR reads, giving one row per CDR3 protein. The sample consists of roughly 320,000 distinct CDR3 sequences, 20% to 25% of them appearing once. This CDR3 has 15 residues. Germline V gene data show CDR1 as LNHNV and CDR2 as YYDKDF (reference sequence). Trimming took 7 bases from V and 5 from J; bases not matched to a gene: 10. V is TRBV15 and J is TRBJ2-7; 11 bases match TRBD1. The sequence derives from a human donor in good health. Some libraries in this study had Jurkat cell RNA spiked in. Sequencing was carried out using naive CD8+ T cells from blood, with Jurkat cell RNA spiked in. Subset given: FACS-sorted CD8+CD4-CCR7+CD45RA+ naive T cells. The CDR3, as DNA: TGTGCCACCACCGATCTAGGACAGGGGGCTGACGAGCAGTACTTC. Translating it yields CATTDLGQGADEQYF.